The TCR beta chain under discussion was sequenced for a study of cytomegalovirus exposure and HLA in healthy donors. CDR1 SGHVS and CDR2 FNYEAQ come from the germline V gene. The junction had 12 bases not matched to a gene; V was cut back by 2 bases and J by 1 base. The CDR3 has 19 amino acids. Primers included in the PCR were 60 Vbeta and 13 Jbeta primers. Generated by immunoSEQ multiplex PCR, the TCRdb table keeps only in-frame clones and is missing some. The listing records 150,000 or so clones. The TCR sequence derives from a woman aged 45-65 years in good health and CMV-seronegative. The chain has TRBV7-6 and TRBJ2-7; TRBD2 matches 12 bases. Sequencing input: PBMCs. CDR3 bases: TGTGCCAGCAGCTTAACTAGCGGGAGGCCGTACATCAATTCCTACGAGCAGTACTTC. Its protein product is CASSLTSGRPYINSYEQYF.